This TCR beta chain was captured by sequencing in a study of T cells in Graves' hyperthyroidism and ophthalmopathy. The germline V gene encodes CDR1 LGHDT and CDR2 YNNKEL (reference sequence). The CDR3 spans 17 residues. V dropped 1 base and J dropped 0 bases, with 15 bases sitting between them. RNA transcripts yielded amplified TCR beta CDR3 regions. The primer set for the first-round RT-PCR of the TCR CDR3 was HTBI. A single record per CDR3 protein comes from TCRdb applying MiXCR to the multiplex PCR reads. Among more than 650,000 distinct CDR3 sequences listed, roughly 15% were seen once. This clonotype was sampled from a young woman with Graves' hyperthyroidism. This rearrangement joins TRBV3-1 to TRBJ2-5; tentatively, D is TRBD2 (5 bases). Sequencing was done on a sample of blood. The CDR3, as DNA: TGTGCCAGCAGCCAAGCCGGGATTAGGGTGTACCAAGAGACCCAGTACTTC. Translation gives CASSQAGIRVYQETQYF.